This T cell receptor delta chain was documented in a study of gamma-delta chains in newborns, infants, children. Background on the study: Microbial exposure reportedly drives polyclonal innate γδ T cell expansion after birth.

This clone is termed medium-sized. TCRdb ran CATT on the reads. The table includes some 4,000 delta-chain clones, about 3% detected once. CDR3 length equals 19 residues. Trimming removed 0 bases at V and 4 bases at J, with 18 bases between. The germline V gene encodes CDR1 GEAIGNYY and CDR2 EKD. The sequence came from a child who was a newborn, infant or young child, either healthy, febrile or measles-vaccinated (not recorded which). The source material was blood. This chain links TRDV2 with TRDJ3; TRDD3 might be the D (6 bases). CDR3 loop: CACDTVGISKGWDTRQMFF. DNA of the CDR3: TGTGCCTGTGACACCGTAGGGATATCTAAAGGTTGGGACACCCGACAGATGTTTTTC.